This T cell receptor beta chain was sequenced during a study of cytomegalovirus exposure and HLA in healthy donors. A word on this clone: Its antigen is unknown.

PCR used 60 Vbeta primers and 13 Jbeta primers. Using immunoSEQ multiplex PCR, the repertoire was profiled, and TCRdb retains in-frame clones only, with some absent. Of roughly 110,000 clones in the sample, approximately 84% were seen once. Study-level findings and limits: Some TCR beta chains (approximately 180 of them) were listed as cytomegalovirus-associated.

Specimen: PBMCs. The sequence was obtained from a man aged 25-40 years in good health and CMV-seronegative.

The CDR3 here is CASSPRELAISYEQYF. The CDR3 DNA is TGTGCCAGCTCACCAAGGGAACTAGCGATTTCCTACGAGCAGTACTTC. The gene calls are TRBV18 and TRBJ2-7; 7 nucleotides match TRBD2. Germline V gives CDR1 KGHSH, CDR2 LQKENI. The CDR3 length is 16 residues. V was pared by 2 bases and J by 1 base, with 8 bases of the junction left unmatched.